This note documents a single T cell receptor beta chain sequence. These data are taken from a study of radiotherapy plus CTLA-4 blockade in lung cancer. Germline values: CDR1 SGHRS, CDR2 YFSETQ. Unmatched junction bases numbered 4, after V lost 1 base and J lost 7 bases. CDR3 length: 15 residues. Here immunoSEQ multiplex PCR was the method, and the copy in TCRdb shows in-frame clones only, minus some. The table shows around 130,000 clones, with approximately 90% occurring only once. This material consisted of peripheral blood, taken from a patient treated with radiotherapy plus ipilimumab. The chain is built from TRBV5-1 and TRBJ2-3; 12 bases match TRBD2. The sequence came from a human donor with non-small cell lung cancer that progressed on radiotherapy plus ipilimumab. This CDR3 is CASSLRTSGMNTQYF. CDR3 in DNA: TGCGCCAGCAGCTTGAGGACTAGCGGGATGAATACGCAGTATTTT.